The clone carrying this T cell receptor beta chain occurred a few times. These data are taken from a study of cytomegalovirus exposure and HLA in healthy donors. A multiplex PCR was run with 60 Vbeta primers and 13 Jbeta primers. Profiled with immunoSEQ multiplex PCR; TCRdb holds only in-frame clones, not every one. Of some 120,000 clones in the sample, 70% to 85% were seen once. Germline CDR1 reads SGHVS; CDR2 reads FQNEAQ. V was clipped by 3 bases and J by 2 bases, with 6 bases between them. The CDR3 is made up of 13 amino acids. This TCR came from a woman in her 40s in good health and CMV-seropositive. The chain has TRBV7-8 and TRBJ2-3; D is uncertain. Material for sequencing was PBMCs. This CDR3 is CASSLGPTDTQYF. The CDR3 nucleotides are TGTGCCAGCAGCTTGGGCCCCACAGATACGCAGTATTTT.